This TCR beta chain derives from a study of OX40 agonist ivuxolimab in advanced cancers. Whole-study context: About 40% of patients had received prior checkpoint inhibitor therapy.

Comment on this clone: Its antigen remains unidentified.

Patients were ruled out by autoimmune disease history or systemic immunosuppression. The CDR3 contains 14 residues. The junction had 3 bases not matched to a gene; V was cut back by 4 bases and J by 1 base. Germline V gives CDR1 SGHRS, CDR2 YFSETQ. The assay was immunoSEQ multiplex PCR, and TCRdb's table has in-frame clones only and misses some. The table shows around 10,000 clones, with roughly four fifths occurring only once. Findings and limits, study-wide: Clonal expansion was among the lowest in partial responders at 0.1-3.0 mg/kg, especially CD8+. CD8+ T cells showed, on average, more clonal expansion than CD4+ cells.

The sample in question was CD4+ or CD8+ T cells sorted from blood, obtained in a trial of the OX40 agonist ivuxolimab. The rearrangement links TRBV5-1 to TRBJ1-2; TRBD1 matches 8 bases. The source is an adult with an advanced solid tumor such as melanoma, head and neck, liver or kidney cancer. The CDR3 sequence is CASSTGQGNYGYTF. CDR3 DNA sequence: TGCGCCAGCAGCACCGGACAGGGTAACTATGGCTACACCTTC. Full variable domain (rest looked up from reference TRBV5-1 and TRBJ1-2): KAGVTQTPRYLIKTRGQQVTLSCSPISGHRSVSWYQQTPGQGLQFLFEYFSETQRNKGNFPGRFSGRQFSNSRSEMNVSTLELGDSALYLCASSTGQGNYGYTFGSGTRLTVV.